The clone carrying this T cell receptor beta chain was observed many times. One entry per CDR3 protein results from TCRdb running MiXCR on the 5' RACE reads. Here the sample spans 250,000 or so distinct CDR3 sequences, around 3.5% being singletons. The record originates from a study of T cells after yellow fever vaccination. Between the trimmed V and J ends, which lost 2 bases and 3 bases, there was a span of 13 bases. CDR1 SGHRS and CDR2 YFSETQ come from the germline V gene. The CDR3 is made up of 15 amino acids. This sequence originates from a man between 18 and 35 years old who received the YFV17D yellow fever vaccine. The specimen comprised PBMCs, sampled 15 days after the yellow fever booster vaccination. The chain recombines TRBV5-1 with TRBJ2-3; D is perhaps TRBD2 (7 bases). CDR3 DNA sequence: TGCGCCAGCAGCTTTACGGGGGGCGAGACAGATACGCAGTATTTT. It yields the protein CASSFTGGETDTQYF.